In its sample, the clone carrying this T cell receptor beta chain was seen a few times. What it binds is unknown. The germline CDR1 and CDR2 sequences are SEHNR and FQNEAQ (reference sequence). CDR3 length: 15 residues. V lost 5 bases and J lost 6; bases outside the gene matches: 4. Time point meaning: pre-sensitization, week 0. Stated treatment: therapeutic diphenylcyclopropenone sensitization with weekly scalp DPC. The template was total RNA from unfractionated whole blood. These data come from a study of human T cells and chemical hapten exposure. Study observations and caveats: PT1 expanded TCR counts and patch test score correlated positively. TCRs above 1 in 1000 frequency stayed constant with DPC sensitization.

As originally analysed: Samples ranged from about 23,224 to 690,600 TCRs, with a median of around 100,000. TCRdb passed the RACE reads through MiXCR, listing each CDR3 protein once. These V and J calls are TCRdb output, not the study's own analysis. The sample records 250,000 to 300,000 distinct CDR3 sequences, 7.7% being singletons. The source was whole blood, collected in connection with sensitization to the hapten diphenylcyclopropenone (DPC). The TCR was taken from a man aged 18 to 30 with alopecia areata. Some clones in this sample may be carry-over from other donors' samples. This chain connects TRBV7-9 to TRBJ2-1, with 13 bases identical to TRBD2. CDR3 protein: CASSQLAGGRNEQFF. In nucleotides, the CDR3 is TGTGCCAGCAGCCAACTAGCGGGGGGGCGCAATGAGCAGTTCTTC.